This TCR beta chain was found in a study of tumor-infiltrating lymphocytes in primary liver carcinoma (dated by TCRdb to about 2017). Looking at the study overall: Hepatocellular carcinoma (four) or combined HCC and intrahepatic cholangiocarcinoma (one) was present in the five patients, who were three men and two women aged 30 to 69 years. The tumors of the five patients were staged as T1-T3 N0M0, with maximum diameters ranging from 4.2 to 10 cm. Samples yielded roughly 3.65 to 7.5 million productive TCRbeta reads; read depth did not differ significantly between tissue types. The study combined TCRbeta repertoire sequencing, expression microarrays and whole-exome sequencing across five regions of each liver tumor, with adjacent normal tissue and blood. TCRbeta repertoire sequencing covered about 35 specimens from 5 patients: 25 tumor regions, 5 adjacent noncancerous liver tissues and 5 peripheral blood samples. The approximately 25 tumor region samples were profiled with Agilent mRNA microarrays so that TCRbeta repertoire diversity could be related to the local molecular phenotype. Repertoires from technical replicates were highly reproducible, with mean shared-clone rates approximately 0.92 and correlation coefficients above 0.98.

Using a constant-region primer and ProtoScript II reverse transcriptase, TCRbeta-specific cDNA was reverse-transcribed from around 500 ng total RNA. TCRbeta libraries were built with three nested multiplex PCR rounds, a slightly modified ARM-PCR procedure. Multiplex TRBV1-TRBV30 forward primers and a Cbeta reverse primer were used in the first two PCR rounds, each of which was run for around 9 cycles. A final 25-cycle PCR with Deep VentR polymerase added sample barcodes and Illumina adapters. Before sequencing, amplicons between 200 and 500 bp were purified from gel using a QIAquick gel extraction kit. An Illumina HiSeq 2500 was used to sequence the TCRbeta amplicons, generating 250-bp paired-end reads. The paper's data handling went like this. Quality trimming of reads was performed with Trimmomatic v0.33, and paired reads were merged with FLASH v1.2.11 so that full CDR3 sequences could be recovered. V, D and J germline segments were assigned to the rearranged TCRbeta sequences using MiGEC v1.2.1b. Clonotype statistics and Shannon-Wiener diversity indices were computed with VDJtools v1.0.0. To cut down on sampling bias, every analysis after diversity analysis relied on just the 250 most abundant clonotypes from each sample. The public reads were reprocessed in TCRdb via fastp at Q25 and MiXCR, keeping in-frame beta chains. Rows with a matching CDR3 protein are joined into one entry that keeps the most common DNA and genes. TCRdb, not the authors, supplied the V and J calls. Here the sample has almost 55,000 distinct CDR3 sequences; over 70% occur a single time. Jointly, the top ten make up around 25% of the sample.

Beyond this particular receptor, the publication reports: Pairs of tumor regions showed greater repertoire overlap (mean around 36%) than tumor-adjacent pairs (approximately 17%) or tumor-blood pairs (about 15%), which is consistent with antigen-driven expansion. A significantly larger repertoire fraction was made up by the top 250 clones in tumors than in blood (p = 0.039). Only the TCR beta chain was sequenced, which likely underestimates true repertoire diversity because unpaired alpha chains were not captured. Bulk unsorted samples precluded comparing CD4+ and CD8+ T cell repertoires. Only roughly 7.5-24% of top clones appeared in all five regions of a tumor, which suggests that tumor-infiltrating T cells are spatially heterogeneous. The study included only a handful of patients, and the authors note findings should be validated in a larger study.

About this clonotype itself: Its target antigen remains unknown. The input lacks base qualities; no much larger clone sits a single base away.

V and J are trimmed by 2 bases and 3 bases, and the gene matches miss 16 bases of the junction. The germline V gene (reference sequence) gives CDR1 as DFQATT and CDR2 as SNEGSKA. From its cysteine to its phenylalanine, the CDR3 spans 18 amino acids. Of all the DNA, just the CDR3 is kept, 54 bases in frame from base 1. Without any cell sorting, total RNA and DNA were co-extracted from around 18-30 mg of bulk tissue using the AllPrep DNA/RNA mini kit. Between late 2015 and March 2016, roughly 5 patients in China with histopathologically diagnosed primary liver carcinoma had their tumors surgically resected. Patients had chronic HBV infection and were treatment-naive at sampling. Each tumor was sampled at five spatially separated regions: the tumor centre plus the superior, inferior, left-lateral and right-lateral poles. More than 85% viable tumor cells were found by histology in every tumor sample. Fresh tumor and adjacent tissue pieces were bisected; one half was stored in RNAlater at -80°C, the other sent for histology.

What was sequenced was liver tumor tissue from sampling region 2. Interpreted using the paper, the cell subset or site label stands for: tumor region T2, inferior pole. This TCR was sampled from a man in his forties with primary liver carcinoma and hepatitis B virus infection. Here the chain combines TRBV20-1 and TRBJ1-5, and 7 junctional nucleotides match TRBD1. The CDR3 protein is CSARRRTGDPYNNQPQHF. The DNA is as follows: TGCAGTGCTAGAAGGAGGACAGGCGACCCCTATAACAATCAGCCCCAGCATTTT.